This record covers a single T cell receptor beta chain. Its antigen is unknown. Base qualities are missing; no much larger clone stands one base away. This entry comes from a study of T cells in Graves' hyperthyroidism and ophthalmopathy (dated by TCRdb to between 2019 and 2020). Regarding the research as a whole: A discovery cohort of about a hundred patients, approximately 45 with Graves' ophthalmopathy and 55 to 65 with stable Graves' hyperthyroidism, was used to find distinguishing TCR V-J signatures. The 100 discovery patients were randomly split 7:3 into training and test sets. An independent validation cohort of under 20 hyperthyroidism patients and more than 15 patients who later progressed to ophthalmopathy tested prospective prediction of ophthalmopathy. According to the paper, TCR Vbeta CDR3 sequencing was carried out on approximately 140 peripheral blood samples, which came from 40 to 45 ophthalmopathy, around 75 hyperthyroidism and approximately 17 progressor patients. Following sampling, methimazole starting at 30 mg daily was given to hyperthyroidism patients, and high-dose intravenous methylprednisolone was given to ophthalmopathy patients. In several Graves' hyperthyroidism patients, the study also compared T-cell repertoires from thyroid tissue with T-cell repertoires from blood.

Via the germline V gene, CDR1 is SGDLS and CDR2 YYNGEE. Taken from cysteine to phenylalanine, the CDR3 has 13 residues. Here the CDR3 DNA is all that survives: 39 bases in frame from base 1. Trimming takes 5 bases from V and 4 bases from J, and the germline ends sit 12 bases apart. On the study overall, not on this receptor specifically: A 13 V-J signature model separated ophthalmopathy from stable hyperthyroidism, with roughly 88% sensitivity and about 81% specificity in cross-validation and 80%/75% in testing. During validation, the model predicted progression to ophthalmopathy a median of roughly six months ahead of onset, with around 71% sensitivity and about 72% specificity. Most expanded thyroid clonotypes (frequency above 0.001) were also found in blood, which suggests that blood repertoires may mirror thyroid immune responses. Sample size was not statistically predetermined, and investigators were not blinded to group allocation.

Graves' hyperthyroidism was defined as stable when no progression to ophthalmopathy occurred over 18 months of follow-up. The hyperthyroidism patients were between 18 and 65 years old and newly diagnosed, with a disease duration of less than 2 months. Exclusion was applied to patients with uncontrolled infections, other autoimmune diseases, pregnancy or lactation. Clinical symptoms, serum thyroxine and TRAb, thyroid ultrasound, and orbital computed tomography formed the basis for the diagnoses. Trizol reagent was used to extract total RNA, and RNA quality was then checked on an Agilent 2100 Bioanalyzer. Amplification of TCR beta CDR3 regions was carried out from RNA transcripts. The first round of RT-PCR for the TCR CDR3 was performed with the HTBI primer set and the Qiagen OneStep RT-PCR kit. Libraries were constructed in a second round of multiplex PCR, after which size selection and purification were carried out. Libraries were sequenced paired-end with 100 bp reads on an Illumina HiSeq2000. The authors' analysis ran thus. SOAPnuke was used to process the raw data, removing reads that contained adapters or uncalled bases, had a mean Phred below 15, or lacked an exact match to the constant primer or identifier. High-quality paired reads were merged using COPE v1.2.5, and each unique nucleotide sequence was defined as a clonotype. Clonotypes were aligned to IMGT TRBV, TRBD and TRBJ reference segments using MiTCR v1.1. The analysis included only V-J combinations with a frequency above 0.0001, which together covered around 99% of the repertoires. A TCS score was defined as the ratio between F50 (clonal expansion) and ExV (chaos), using BLOSUM62-based TCRdist between CDR3 peptides within each V-J. Welch's t-statistics and random forest reduced around 520 V-J features to roughly 13, which were used in a naive Bayes classifier (R e1071). TCRdb ran its own pipeline on the public reads, namely fastp trimming at Q25 and MiXCR clone calling, and kept in-frame beta chains. Each CDR3 protein appears once, grouped with its most common genes and DNA. The V and J calls reflect TCRdb's pipeline rather than the authors' work. The sample table shows approximately 560,000 distinct CDR3 sequences, and 46% are seen once. The ten biggest clones cover roughly 8.2% of the sample.

The rearrangement combines TRBV9 with TRBJ2-5; the D region may be TRBD1 or TRBD2, each matching 5 bases equally. The TCR comes from a woman aged 18-35 years with Graves' hyperthyroidism. Donor details come from another sample of the same person, matched by shared clones. Sequencing input: peripheral blood or thyroid tissue (not recorded which). The CDR3 corresponds to CASSQEGLETQYF. The nucleotide sequence is given as TGTGCCAGCAGTCAAGAGGGGTTAGAGACCCAGTACTTC.